This entry features one TCR beta chain sequence. The sample belongs to a study of monozygotic twins with inflammatory bowel disease. With the 5' RACE reads reprocessed, TCRdb shows one record per CDR3 protein and no DNA. This sample's clone table lists under 150,000 distinct CDR3 sequences. The length of the CDR3 is 14 residues. Germline values: CDR1 DFQATT, CDR2 SNEGSKA (reference sequence). The sequenced material came from blood. The source of this sequence is a human donor with ulcerative colitis or Crohn's disease, or a healthy co-twin of an affected twin (not recorded which). This sequence joins TRBV20-1 and TRBJ1-5. CDR3 region: CSARDFGGTQPQHF.